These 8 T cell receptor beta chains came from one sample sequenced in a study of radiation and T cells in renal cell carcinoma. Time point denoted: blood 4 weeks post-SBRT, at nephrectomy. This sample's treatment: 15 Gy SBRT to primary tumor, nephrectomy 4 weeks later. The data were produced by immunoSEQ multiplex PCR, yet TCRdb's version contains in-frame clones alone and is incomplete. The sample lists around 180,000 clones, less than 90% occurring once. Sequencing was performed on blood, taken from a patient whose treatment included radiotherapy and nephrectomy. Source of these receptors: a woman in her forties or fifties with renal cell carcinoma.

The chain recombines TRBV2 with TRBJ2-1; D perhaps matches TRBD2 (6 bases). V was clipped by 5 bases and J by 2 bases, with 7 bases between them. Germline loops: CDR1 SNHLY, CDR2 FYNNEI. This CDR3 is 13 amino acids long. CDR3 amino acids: CASSWTTYNEQFF. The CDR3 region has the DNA TGTGCCAGCAGTTGGACTACCTACAATGAGCAGTTCTTC. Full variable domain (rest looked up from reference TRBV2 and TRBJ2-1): EPEVTQTPSHQVTQMGQEVILRCVPISNHLYFYWYRQILGQKVEFLVSFYNNEISEKSEIFDDQFSVERPDGSNFTLKIRSTKLEDSAMYFCASSWTTYNEQFFGPGTRLTVL.

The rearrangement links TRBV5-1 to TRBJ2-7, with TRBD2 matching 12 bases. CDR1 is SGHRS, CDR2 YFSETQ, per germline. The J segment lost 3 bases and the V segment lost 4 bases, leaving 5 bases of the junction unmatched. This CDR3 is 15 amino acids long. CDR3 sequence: CASSLPTSGGYEQYF. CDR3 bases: TGCGCCAGCAGCCTCCCGACTAGCGGGGGCTACGAGCAGTACTTC.

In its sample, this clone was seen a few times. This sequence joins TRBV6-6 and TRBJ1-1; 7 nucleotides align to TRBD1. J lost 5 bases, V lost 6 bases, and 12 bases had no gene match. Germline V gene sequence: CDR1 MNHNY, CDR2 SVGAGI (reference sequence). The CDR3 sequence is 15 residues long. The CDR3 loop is CASSLRQGRRTEAFF. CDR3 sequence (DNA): TGTGCCAGCAGCCTCAGACAGGGTCGACGGACTGAAGCTTTCTTT.

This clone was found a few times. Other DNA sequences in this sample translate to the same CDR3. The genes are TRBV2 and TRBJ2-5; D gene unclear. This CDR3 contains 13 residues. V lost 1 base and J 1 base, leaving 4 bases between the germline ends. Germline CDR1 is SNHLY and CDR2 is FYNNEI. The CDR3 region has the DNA TGTGCCAGCAGTGAAGGCAGCCAAGAGACCCAGTACTTC. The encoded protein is CASSEGSQETQYF.

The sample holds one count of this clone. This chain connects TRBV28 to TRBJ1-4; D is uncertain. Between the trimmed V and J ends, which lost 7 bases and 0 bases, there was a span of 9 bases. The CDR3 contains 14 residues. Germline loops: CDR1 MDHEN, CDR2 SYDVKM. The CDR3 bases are TGTGCCAGCATGACTGCCGCAACTAATGAAAAACTGTTTTTT. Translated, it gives CASMTAATNEKLFF. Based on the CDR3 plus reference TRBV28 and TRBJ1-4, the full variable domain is DVKVTQSSRYLVKRTGEKVFLECVQDMDHENMFWYRQDPGLGLRLIYFSYDVKMKEKGDIPEGYSVSREKKERFSLILESASTNQTSMYLCASMTAATNEKLFFGSGTQLSVL.

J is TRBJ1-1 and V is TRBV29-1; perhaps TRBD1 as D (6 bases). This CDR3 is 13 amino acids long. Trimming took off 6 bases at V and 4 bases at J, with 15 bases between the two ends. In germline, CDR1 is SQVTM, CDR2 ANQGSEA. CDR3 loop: CSVHRAGVTEAFF. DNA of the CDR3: TGCAGCGTCCACAGGGCTGGAGTCACTGAAGCTTTCTTT.

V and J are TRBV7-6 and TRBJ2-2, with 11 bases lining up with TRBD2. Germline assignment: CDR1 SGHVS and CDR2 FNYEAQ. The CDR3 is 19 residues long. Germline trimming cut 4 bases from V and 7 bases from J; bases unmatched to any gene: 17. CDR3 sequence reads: CASSSPWILAGVKNGELFF. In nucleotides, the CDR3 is TGTGCCAGCAGCTCCCCGTGGATACTAGCGGGGGTGAAAAACGGGGAGCTGTTTTTT.

CDR3: CASSEDRGQETQYF. CDR3 sequence (DNA): TGTGCCAGCAGCGAAGACAGGGGGCAAGAGACCCAGTACTTC. This sequence joins TRBV7-2 and TRBJ2-5; 9 bases agree with TRBD1. Unmatched junction bases numbered 3, after V lost 5 bases and J lost 2 bases. The germline V gene encodes CDR1 SGHTA and CDR2 FQGNSA. This CDR3 region has 14 residues. The variable domain in full, with the rest retrieved from reference TRBV7-2 and TRBJ2-5, is GAGVSQSPSNKVTEKGKDVELRCDPISGHTALYWYRQSLGQGLEFLIYFQGNSAPDKSGLPSDRFSAERTGGSVSTLTIQRTQQEDSAVYLCASSEDRGQETQYFGPGTRLLVL.